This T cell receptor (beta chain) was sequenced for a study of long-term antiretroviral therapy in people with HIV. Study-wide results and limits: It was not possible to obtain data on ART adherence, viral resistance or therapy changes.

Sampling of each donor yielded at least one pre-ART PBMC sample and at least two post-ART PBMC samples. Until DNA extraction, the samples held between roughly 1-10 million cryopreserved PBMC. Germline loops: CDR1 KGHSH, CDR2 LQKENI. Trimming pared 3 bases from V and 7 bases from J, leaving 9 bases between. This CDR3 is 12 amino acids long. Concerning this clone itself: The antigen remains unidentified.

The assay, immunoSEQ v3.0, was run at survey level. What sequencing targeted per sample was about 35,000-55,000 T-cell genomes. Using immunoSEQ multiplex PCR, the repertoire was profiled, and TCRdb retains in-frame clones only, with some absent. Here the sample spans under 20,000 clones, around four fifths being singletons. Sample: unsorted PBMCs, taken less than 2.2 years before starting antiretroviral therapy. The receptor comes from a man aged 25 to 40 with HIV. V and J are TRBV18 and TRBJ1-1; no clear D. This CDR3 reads CASSPTGGEAFF. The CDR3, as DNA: TGTGCCAGCTCACCGACGGGTGGTGAAGCTTTCTTT.